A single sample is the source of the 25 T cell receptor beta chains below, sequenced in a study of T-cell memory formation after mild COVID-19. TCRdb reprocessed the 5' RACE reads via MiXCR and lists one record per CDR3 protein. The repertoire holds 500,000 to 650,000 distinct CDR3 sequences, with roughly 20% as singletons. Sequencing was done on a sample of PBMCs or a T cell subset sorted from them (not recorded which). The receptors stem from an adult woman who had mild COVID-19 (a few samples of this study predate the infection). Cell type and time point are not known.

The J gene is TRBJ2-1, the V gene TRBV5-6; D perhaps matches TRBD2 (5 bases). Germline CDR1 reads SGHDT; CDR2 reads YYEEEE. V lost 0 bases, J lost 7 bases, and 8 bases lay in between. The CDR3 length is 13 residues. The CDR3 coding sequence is TGTGCCAGCAGCTTGGTTCTAGCTAATGAGCAGTTCTTC. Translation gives CASSLVLANEQFF.

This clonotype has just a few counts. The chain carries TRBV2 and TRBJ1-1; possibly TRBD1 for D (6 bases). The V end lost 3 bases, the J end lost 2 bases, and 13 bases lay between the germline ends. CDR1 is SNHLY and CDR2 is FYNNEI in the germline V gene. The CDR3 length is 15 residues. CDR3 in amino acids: CASSDPRTENTEAFF. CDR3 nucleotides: TGTGCCAGCAGTGATCCTAGGACAGAAAACACTGAAGCTTTCTTT.

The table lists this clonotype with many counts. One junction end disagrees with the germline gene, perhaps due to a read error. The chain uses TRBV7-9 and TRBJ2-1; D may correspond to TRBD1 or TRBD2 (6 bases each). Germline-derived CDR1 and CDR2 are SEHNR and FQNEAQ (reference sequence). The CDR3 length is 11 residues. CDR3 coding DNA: TGCTCAGGAGGGGGTTACGATGAGCAGTTCTTC. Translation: CSGGGYDEQFF.

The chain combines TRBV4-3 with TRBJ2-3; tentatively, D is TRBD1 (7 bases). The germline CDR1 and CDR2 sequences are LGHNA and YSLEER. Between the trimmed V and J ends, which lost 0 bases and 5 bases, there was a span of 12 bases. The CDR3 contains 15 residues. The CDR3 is CASSQELQGGDTQYF. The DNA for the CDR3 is TGCGCCAGCAGCCAAGAATTGCAGGGGGGAGATACGCAGTATTTT.

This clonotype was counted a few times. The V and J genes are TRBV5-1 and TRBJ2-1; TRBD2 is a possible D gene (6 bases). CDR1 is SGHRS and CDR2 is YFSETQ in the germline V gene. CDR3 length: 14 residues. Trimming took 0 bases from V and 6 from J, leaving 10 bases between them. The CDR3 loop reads CASSLDVTSNEQFF. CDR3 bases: TGCGCCAGCAGCTTGGATGTGACTAGCAATGAGCAGTTCTTC.

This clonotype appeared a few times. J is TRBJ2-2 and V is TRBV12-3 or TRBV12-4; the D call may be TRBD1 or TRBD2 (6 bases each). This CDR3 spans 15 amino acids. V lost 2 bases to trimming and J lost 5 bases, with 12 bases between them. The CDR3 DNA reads TGTGCCAGCAGTTTAAAGGACAGCGGGACCGGGGAGCTGTTTTTT. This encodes CASSLKDSGTGELFF.

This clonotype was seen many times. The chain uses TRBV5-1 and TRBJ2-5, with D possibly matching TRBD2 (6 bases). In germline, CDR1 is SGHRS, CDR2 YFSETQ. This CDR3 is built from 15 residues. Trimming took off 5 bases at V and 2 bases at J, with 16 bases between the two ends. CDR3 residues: CASSFSGTPQETQYF. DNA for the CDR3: TGCGCCAGCAGTTTCTCCGGGACTCCACAAGAGACCCAGTACTTC.

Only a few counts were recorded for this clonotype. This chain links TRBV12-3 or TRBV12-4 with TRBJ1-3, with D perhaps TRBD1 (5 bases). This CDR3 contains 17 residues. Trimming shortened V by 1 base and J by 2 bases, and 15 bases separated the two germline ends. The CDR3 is CASSLGGGAATGNTIYF. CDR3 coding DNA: TGTGCCAGCAGTTTAGGAGGTGGGGCGGCCACTGGAAACACCATATATTTT.

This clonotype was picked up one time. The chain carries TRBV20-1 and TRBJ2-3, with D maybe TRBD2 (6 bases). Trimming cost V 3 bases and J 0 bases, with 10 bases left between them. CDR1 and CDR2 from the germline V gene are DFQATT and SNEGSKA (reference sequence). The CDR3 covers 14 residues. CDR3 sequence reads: CSASTSGSTDTQYF. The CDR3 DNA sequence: TGCAGTGCTAGTACGAGCGGGAGCACAGATACGCAGTATTTT.

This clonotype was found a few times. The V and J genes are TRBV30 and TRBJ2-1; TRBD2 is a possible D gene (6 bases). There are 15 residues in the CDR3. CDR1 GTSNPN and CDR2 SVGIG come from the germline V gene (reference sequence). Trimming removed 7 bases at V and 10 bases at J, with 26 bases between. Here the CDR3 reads CALRAAALDGGEQFF. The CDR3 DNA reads TGTGCCTTACGAGCGGCAGCCCTCGATGGAGGGGAGCAGTTCTTC.

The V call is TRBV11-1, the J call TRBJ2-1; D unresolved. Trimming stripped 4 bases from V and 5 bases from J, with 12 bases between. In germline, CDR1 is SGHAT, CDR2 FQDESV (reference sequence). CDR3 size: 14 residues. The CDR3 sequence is CASSSSGRNNEQFF. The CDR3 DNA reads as TGTGCCAGCAGCTCCTCAGGCAGAAACAATGAGCAGTTCTTC.

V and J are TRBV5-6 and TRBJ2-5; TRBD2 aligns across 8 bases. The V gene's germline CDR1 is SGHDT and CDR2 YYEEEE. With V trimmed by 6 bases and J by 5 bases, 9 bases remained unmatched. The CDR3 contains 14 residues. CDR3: CASIPRGGGETQYF. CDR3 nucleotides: TGTGCCAGCATCCCTCGGGGGGGAGGCGAGACCCAGTACTTC.

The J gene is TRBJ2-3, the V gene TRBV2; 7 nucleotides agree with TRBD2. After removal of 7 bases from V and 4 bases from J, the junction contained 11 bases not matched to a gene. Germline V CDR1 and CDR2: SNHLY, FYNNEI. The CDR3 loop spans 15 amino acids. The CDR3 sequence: CASTRLAHVSDTQYF. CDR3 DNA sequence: TGTGCCAGCACCCGACTAGCACATGTGTCAGATACGCAGTATTTT.

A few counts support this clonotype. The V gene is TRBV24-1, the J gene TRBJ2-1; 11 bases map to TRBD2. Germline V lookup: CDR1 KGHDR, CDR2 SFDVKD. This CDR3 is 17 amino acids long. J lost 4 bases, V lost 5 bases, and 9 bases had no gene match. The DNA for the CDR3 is TGTGCCACCAGTGTAGACTTAGCGGGAGGGGGATACAATGAGCAGTTCTTC. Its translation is CATSVDLAGGGYNEQFF.

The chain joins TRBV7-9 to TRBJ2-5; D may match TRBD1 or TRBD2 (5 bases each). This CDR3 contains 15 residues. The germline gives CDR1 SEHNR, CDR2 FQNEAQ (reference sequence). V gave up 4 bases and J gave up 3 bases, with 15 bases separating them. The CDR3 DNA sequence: TGTGCCAGCAGCTCCCCGGGACGGCAAGAAGAGACCCAGTACTTC. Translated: CASSSPGRQEETQYF.

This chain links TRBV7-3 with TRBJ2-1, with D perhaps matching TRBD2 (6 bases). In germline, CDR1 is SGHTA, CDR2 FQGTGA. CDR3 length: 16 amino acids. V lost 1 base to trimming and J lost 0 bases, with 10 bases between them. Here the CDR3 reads CASSLMGGSSYNEQFF. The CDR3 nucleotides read TGTGCCAGCAGCTTAATGGGGGGTAGCTCCTACAATGAGCAGTTCTTC. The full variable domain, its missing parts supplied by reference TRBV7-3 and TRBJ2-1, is GAGVSQTPSNKVTEKGKYVELRCDPISGHTALYWYRQSLGQGPEFLIYFQGTGAADDSGLPNDRFFAVRPEGSVSTLKIQRTERGDSAVYLCASSLMGGSSYNEQFFGPGTRLTVL.

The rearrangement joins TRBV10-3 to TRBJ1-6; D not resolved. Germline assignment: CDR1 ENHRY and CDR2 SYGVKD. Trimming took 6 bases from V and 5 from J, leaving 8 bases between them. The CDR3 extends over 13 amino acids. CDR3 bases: TGTGCCATCAGCGCAGGAAATAATTCACCCCTCCACTTT. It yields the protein CAISAGNNSPLHF.

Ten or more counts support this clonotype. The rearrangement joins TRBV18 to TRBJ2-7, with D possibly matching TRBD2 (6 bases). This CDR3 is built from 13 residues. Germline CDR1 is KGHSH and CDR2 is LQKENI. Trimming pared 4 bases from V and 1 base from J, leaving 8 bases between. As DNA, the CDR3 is TGTGCCAGCTCACGTGCGGGGTCCTACGAGCAGTACTTC. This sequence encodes CASSRAGSYEQYF. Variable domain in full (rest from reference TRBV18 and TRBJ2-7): NAGVMQNPRHLVRRRGQEARLRCSPMKGHSHVYWYRQLPEEGLKFMVYLQKENIIDESGMPKERFSAEFPKEGPSILRIQQVVRGDSAAYFCASSRAGSYEQYFGPGTRLTVT.

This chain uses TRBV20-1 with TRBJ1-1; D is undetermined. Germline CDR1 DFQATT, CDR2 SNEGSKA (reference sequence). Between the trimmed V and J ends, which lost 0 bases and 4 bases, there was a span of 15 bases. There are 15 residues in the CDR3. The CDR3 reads CSARDFSGRTTEAFF. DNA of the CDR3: TGCAGTGCTAGAGATTTCTCAGGCAGGACCACTGAAGCTTTCTTT.

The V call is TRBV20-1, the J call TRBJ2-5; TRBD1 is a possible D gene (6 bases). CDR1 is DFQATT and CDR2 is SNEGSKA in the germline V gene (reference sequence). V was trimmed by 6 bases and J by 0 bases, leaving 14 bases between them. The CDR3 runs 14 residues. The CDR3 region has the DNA TGCAGTGCCCCAGGGGCTGGAGACCAAGAGACCCAGTACTTC. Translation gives CSAPGAGDQETQYF.

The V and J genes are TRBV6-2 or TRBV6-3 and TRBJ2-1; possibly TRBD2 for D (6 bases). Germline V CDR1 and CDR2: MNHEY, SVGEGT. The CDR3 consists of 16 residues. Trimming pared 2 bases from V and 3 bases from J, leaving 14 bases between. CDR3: CASSYDWREGYNEQFF. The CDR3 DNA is TGTGCCAGCAGTTACGATTGGCGGGAAGGCTACAATGAGCAGTTCTTC.

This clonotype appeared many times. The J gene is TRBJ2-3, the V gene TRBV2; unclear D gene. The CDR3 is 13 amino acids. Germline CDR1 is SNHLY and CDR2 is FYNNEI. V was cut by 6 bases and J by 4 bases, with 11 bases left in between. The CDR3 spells CASRRIEADTQYF. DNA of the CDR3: TGTGCCAGCAGGAGGATAGAAGCAGATACGCAGTATTTT.

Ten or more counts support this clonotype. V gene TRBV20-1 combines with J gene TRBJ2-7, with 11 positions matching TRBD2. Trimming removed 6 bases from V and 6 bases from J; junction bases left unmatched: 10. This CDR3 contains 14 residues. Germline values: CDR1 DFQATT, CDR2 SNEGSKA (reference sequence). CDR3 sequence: CSAELAGDRGEQYF. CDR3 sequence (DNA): TGCAGTGCGGAACTAGCGGGAGACCGGGGCGAGCAGTACTTC.

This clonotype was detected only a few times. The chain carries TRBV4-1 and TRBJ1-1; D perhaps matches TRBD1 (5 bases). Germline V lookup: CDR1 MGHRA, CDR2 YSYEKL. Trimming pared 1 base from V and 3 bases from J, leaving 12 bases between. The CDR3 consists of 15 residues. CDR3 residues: CASSQARGSDTEAFF. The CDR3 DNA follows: TGCGCCAGCAGCCAAGCGCGGGGCTCCGACACTGAAGCTTTCTTT.

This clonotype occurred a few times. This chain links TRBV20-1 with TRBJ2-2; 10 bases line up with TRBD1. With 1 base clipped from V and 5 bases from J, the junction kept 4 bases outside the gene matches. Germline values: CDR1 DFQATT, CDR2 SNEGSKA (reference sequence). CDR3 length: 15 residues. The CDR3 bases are TGCAGTGCTAGAGCCGGGACAGGGGCAACCGGGGAGCTGTTTTTT. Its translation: CSARAGTGATGELFF.